This is a list of T cell receptor beta chains from one sample in a study of shared clonotypes between healthy human individuals. The data were produced by immunoSEQ multiplex PCR, yet TCRdb's version contains in-frame clones alone and is incomplete. The table shows 800,000 or so clones, with 90% to 98% occurring only once. Input material: naive CD8+ T cells sorted from blood. All receptors come from a man under 40 in good health. Each CDR3 is given with its conserved first and last residue. The D gene is left open where the match is weak. Clone size appears in some rows only: once, few, many, or a class for an expanded clone.

J gene | D gene | clone size | V gene | CDR3 protein | CDR3 DNA
TRBJ1-1 | NA | NA | TRBV27 | CASSLDQGTEAFF | TGTGCCAGCAGTTTGGACCAAGGGACTGAAGCTTTCTTT
TRBJ2-5 | TRBD1 | NA | TRBV2 | CASSPRDRAQETQYF | TGTGCCAGCAGTCCCCGGGACAGGGCGCAAGAGACCCAGTACTTC
TRBJ1-2 | NA | NA | TRBV2 | CASSDPRRDAGGYTF | TGTGCCAGCAGTGATCCCCGGCGGGATGCTGGTGGCTACACCTTC
TRBJ2-7 | NA | NA | TRBV4-2 | CASSQDGLEQYF | TGTGCCAGCAGCCAAGATGGTCTCGAGCAGTACTTC
TRBJ2-5 | NA | few | TRBV7-8 | CASSLLTSTETQYF | TGTGCCAGCAGCTTACTGACAAGCACGGAGACCCAGTACTTC
TRBJ2-1 | NA | NA | TRBV5-1 | CASTGGRTYNEQFF | TGCGCCAGCACAGGAGGCCGGACCTACAATGAGCAGTTCTTC
TRBJ1-5 | NA | once | TRBV7-8 | CASSLYGAGPQHF | TGTGCCAGCAGCTTATACGGGGCGGGGCCCCAGCATTTT
TRBJ2-5 | TRBD1 | NA | TRBV11-2 | CASSSPGDRYETQYF | TGTGCCAGCAGCTCCCCTGGGGACAGGTACGAGACCCAGTACTTC
TRBJ2-7 | NA | NA | TRBV14 | CASSQEPGATYEQYF | TGTGCCAGCAGCCAAGAACCCGGGGCTACCTACGAGCAGTACTTC
TRBJ2-3 | NA | NA | TRBV7-9 | CASSLIQARDTDTQYF | TGTGCCAGCAGCTTAATACAAGCGCGGGACACAGATACGCAGTATTTT
TRBJ2-1 | NA | NA | TRBV6-5 | CASSTGVATYNEQFF | TGTGCCAGCAGTACCGGGGTAGCCACCTACAATGAGCAGTTCTTC
TRBJ2-7 | NA | NA | TRBV11-2 | CASSSLGEQYF | TGTGCCAGCAGCTCGCTTGGCGAGCAGTACTTC
TRBJ2-5 | TRBD1 | NA | TRBV13 | CASSLKPGQVLGAQYF | TGTGCCAGCAGTTTAAAACCGGGACAGGTCCTAGGGGCCCAGTACTTC
TRBJ2-1 | NA | NA | TRBV7-3 | CASSLTFAAHNEQFF | TGTGCCAGCAGCTTAACCTTCGCCGCCCACAATGAGCAGTTCTTC
TRBJ2-1 | NA | NA | TRBV11-2 | CASSPPAGNEQFF | TGTGCCAGCAGCCCCCCAGCGGGCAATGAGCAGTTCTTC
TRBJ2-2 | TRBD1 | NA | TRBV27 | CASSLLGTGWVRGDGELFF | TGTGCCAGCAGTTTATTGGGGACAGGATGGGTCCGGGGTGACGGGGAGCTGTTTTTT
TRBJ2-2 | TRBD2 | NA | TRBV12-5 | CASGSPSGGRHTGELFF | TGTGCTAGTGGTTCCCCTTCGGGGGGACGTCACACCGGGGAGCTGTTTTTT
TRBJ2-7 | NA | NA | TRBV21-1 | CASSKAYRGLYEQYF | TGTGCCAGCAGCAAAGCCTACAGGGGGTTATACGAGCAGTACTTC
TRBJ1-2 | TRBD1 | NA | TRBV2 | CASSVFGTGGVRGGYTF | TGTGCCAGCAGTGTATTCGGGACAGGGGGCGTAAGAGGTGGCTACACCTTC
TRBJ2-1 | NA | NA | TRBV30 | CAWSGTIGADEQFF | TGTGCCTGGAGTGGGACTATCGGGGCGGATGAGCAGTTCTTC
TRBJ2-7 | NA | NA | TRBV7-9 | CASTSAENSYEQYF | TGTGCCAGCACCTCAGCGGAGAACTCCTACGAGCAGTACTTC
TRBJ2-1 | TRBD2 | NA | TRBV11-2 | CASSDPTSGSVEQFF | TGTGCCAGCAGCGACCCGACTAGCGGGAGTGTTGAGCAGTTCTTC
TRBJ2-3 | NA | NA | TRBV5-6 | CASSPTGTWGTDTQYF | TGTGCCAGCAGTCCCACCGGGACCTGGGGCACAGATACGCAGTATTTT
TRBJ1-1 | NA | NA | TRBV11-2 | CASSLGEGEAFF | TGTGCCAGCAGCTTAGGAGAGGGTGAAGCTTTCTTT
TRBJ2-3 | TRBD2 | NA | TRBV7-9 | CASSPPPLAGTTDTQYF | TGTGCCAGCAGCCCACCCCCGCTAGCGGGAACCACAGATACGCAGTATTTT
TRBJ2-7 | NA | NA | TRBV14 | CASSQATSSPYEQYF | TGTGCCAGCAGCCAAGCCACTAGTTCCCCCTACGAGCAGTACTTC
TRBJ2-7 | NA | NA | TRBV7-9 | CASSGWDVDSPYEQYF | TGTGCCAGCAGCGGCTGGGACGTGGACAGCCCCTACGAGCAGTACTTC
TRBJ2-7 | TRBD2 | NA | TRBV7-9 | CASSLGGGSYEQYF | TGTGCCAGCAGCTTAGGCGGGGGCTCCTACGAGCAGTACTTC
TRBJ1-3 | NA | NA | TRBV7-9 | CASSSPGRTSGNTIYF | TGTGCCAGCAGCTCTCCCGGGCGGACCTCTGGAAACACCATATATTTT
TRBJ2-3 | NA | NA | TRBV29-1 | CSVELNTQYF | TGCAGCGTTGAGTTGAATACGCAGTATTTT
TRBJ2-4 | NA | NA | TRBV6-6 | CASSYGRVDIQYF | TGTGCCAGCAGTTACGGAAGGGTGGACATTCAGTACTTC
TRBJ2-7 | NA | NA | TRBV9 | CASSVERSSYEQYF | TGTGCCAGCAGCGTAGAGCGTAGTTCCTACGAGCAGTACTTC
TRBJ2-3 | TRBD2 | NA | TRBV4-1 | CASSQDLGGGTRPQYF | TGCGCCAGCAGCCAAGATCTGGGCGGGGGGACCCGACCGCAGTATTTT
TRBJ2-5 | TRBD2 | NA | TRBV11-2 | CASSDHLTSGRETQYF | TGTGCCAGCAGCGATCACTTGACTAGCGGGAGAGAGACCCAGTACTTC
TRBJ2-1 | TRBD1 | NA | TRBV15 | CATSRLGSGTGINNEQFF | TGTGCCACCAGCAGACTAGGCTCCGGGACAGGGATAAACAATGAGCAGTTCTTC
TRBJ2-5 | TRBD2 | NA | TRBV11-2 | CASSLVSGGPRETQYF | TGTGCCAGCAGCTTAGTAAGCGGGGGCCCCCGAGAGACCCAGTACTTC
TRBJ2-7 | NA | NA | TRBV16 | CASSQSVGSSYEQYF | TGTGCCAGCAGCCAATCGGTTGGGAGCTCCTACGAGCAGTACTTC
TRBJ1-4 | NA | NA | TRBV6-6 | CASSLQNEKLFF | TGTGCCAGCAGTCTACAAAATGAAAAACTGTTTTTT
TRBJ2-1 | TRBD2 | NA | TRBV6-4 | CASSVAGDVYEQFF | TGTGCCAGCAGTGTGGCGGGAGATGTATATGAGCAGTTCTTC
TRBJ1-1 | NA | once | TRBV29-1 | CSVDGTIGMNTEAFF | TGCAGCGTAGACGGGACGATAGGAATGAACACTGAAGCTTTCTTT
TRBJ2-5 | TRBD2 | NA | TRBV7-2 | CASSVLAGVGQETQYF | TGTGCCAGCAGCGTGCTAGCGGGAGTGGGACAAGAGACCCAGTACTTC
TRBJ1-5 | NA | NA | TRBV9 | CASSVGSNQPQHF | TGTGCCAGCAGCGTTGGCAGCAATCAGCCCCAGCATTTT
TRBJ2-2 | NA | NA | TRBV11-2 | CASSLSPSGQDGELFF | TGTGCCAGCAGCTTAAGTCCCTCGGGGCAGGACGGGGAGCTGTTTTTT
TRBJ2-7 | TRBD2 | NA | TRBV11-2 | CASGLGLAGSYEQYF | TGTGCCAGCGGCCTGGGTCTAGCGGGTTCTTACGAGCAGTACTTC
TRBJ1-5 | NA | NA | TRBV10-3 | CAISEGAGFSNQPQHF | TGTGCCATCAGTGAGGGGGCAGGGTTTAGCAATCAGCCCCAGCATTTT
TRBJ2-7 | NA | NA | TRBV6-6 | CASMLRATYEQYF | TGTGCCAGCATGCTGAGGGCAACCTACGAGCAGTACTTC
TRBJ2-3 | TRBD1 | NA | TRBV4-1 | CASSQVAAGGGTDTQYF | TGCGCCAGCAGCCAAGTGGCGGCAGGGGGAGGCACAGATACGCAGTATTTT
TRBJ1-5 | NA | NA | TRBV7-8 | CASSLARIPSSQPQHF | TGTGCCAGCAGCTTAGCGCGTATACCCTCGAGTCAGCCCCAGCATTTT
TRBJ2-1 | TRBD2 | NA | TRBV27 | CASSGTSGKSSYNEQFF | TGTGCCAGCAGTGGTACTAGCGGGAAGAGCTCCTACAATGAGCAGTTCTTC
TRBJ1-2 | NA | NA | TRBV28 | CASTETGHYGYTF | TGTGCCAGCACCGAGACAGGCCACTATGGCTACACCTTC
TRBJ2-7 | TRBD2 | NA | TRBV6-6 | CASKGGFEQYF | TGTGCCAGCAAGGGAGGGTTCGAGCAGTACTTC
TRBJ2-1 | NA | NA | TRBV29-1 | CSAEGRPDEQFF | TGCAGCGCCGAAGGACGCCCTGACGAGCAGTTCTTC
TRBJ2-1 | TRBD2 | NA | TRBV29-1 | CSATGTSSYNEQFF | TGCAGCGCTACCGGGACTAGCTCCTACAATGAGCAGTTCTTC
TRBJ2-3 | NA | NA | TRBV13 | CASSFLASTDTQYF | TGTGCCAGCAGCTTCCTCGCTAGCACAGATACGCAGTATTTT
TRBJ2-1 | TRBD2 | NA | TRBV7-8 | CASSPHSTSGSLNEQFF | TGTGCCAGCAGCCCCCACTCGACTAGCGGGAGCCTAAATGAGCAGTTCTTC
TRBJ2-4 | NA | NA | TRBV7-6 | CASSLEGEDIQYF | TGTGCCAGCAGCTTGGAGGGGGAAGACATTCAGTACTTC
TRBJ1-2 | NA | NA | TRBV28 | CASNDWTYDDGYTF | TGTGCCAGCAACGATTGGACATATGATGATGGCTACACCTTC
TRBJ2-2 | NA | NA | TRBV14 | CASSPAAGPNTGELFF | TGTGCCAGCAGCCCTGCTGCGGGACCGAACACCGGGGAGCTGTTTTTT
TRBJ2-1 | NA | NA | TRBV29-1 | CSGHEGSYNEQFF | TGCAGCGGTCATGAAGGATCCTACAATGAGCAGTTCTTC